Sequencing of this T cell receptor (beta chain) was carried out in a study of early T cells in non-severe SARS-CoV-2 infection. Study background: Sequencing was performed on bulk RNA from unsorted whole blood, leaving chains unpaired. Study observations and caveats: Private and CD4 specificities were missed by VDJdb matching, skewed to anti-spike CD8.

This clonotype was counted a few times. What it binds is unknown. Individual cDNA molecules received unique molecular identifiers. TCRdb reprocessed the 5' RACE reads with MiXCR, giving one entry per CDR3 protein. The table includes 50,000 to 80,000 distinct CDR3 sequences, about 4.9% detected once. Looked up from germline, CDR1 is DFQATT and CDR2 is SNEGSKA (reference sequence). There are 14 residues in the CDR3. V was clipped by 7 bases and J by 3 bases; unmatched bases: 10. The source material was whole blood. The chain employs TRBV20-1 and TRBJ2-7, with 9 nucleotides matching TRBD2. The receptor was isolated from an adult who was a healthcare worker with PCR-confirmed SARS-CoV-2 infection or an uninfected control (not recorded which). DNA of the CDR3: TGCAGTGTCTTTGAGGCTAGCGGGAACTACGAGCAGTACTTC. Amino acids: CSVFEASGNYEQYF.